The 14 T cell receptor beta chains below were found in one sample sequenced in a study of cytotoxic CD8 clonotypes in ibrutinib-treated CLL. Sequenced by immunoSEQ multiplex PCR; TCRdb stores in-frame clones only, minus some. The data show approximately 100,000 clones, 50% to 65% seen once. The input for sequencing was PBMCs, taken after 24 months of ibrutinib treatment. The receptors were sampled from a human donor with chronic lymphocytic leukemia.

This clone showed up just once. This chain connects TRBV10-2 to TRBJ2-1; 7 bases are shared with TRBD2. This CDR3 has 16 residues. V lost 4 bases to trimming and J lost 4 bases; unmatched junction nucleotides: 10. Germline CDR1 WSHSY, CDR2 SAAADI. Here the CDR3 reads CASSAQRGRSYNEQFF. For the CDR3, the DNA is TGCGCCAGCAGTGCCCAGCGGGGCCGCTCTTACAATGAGCAGTTCTTC.

The genes are TRBV27 and TRBJ2-5; no clear D. The CDR3 spans 14 residues. The germline V and J ends were trimmed by 4 bases and 0 bases, with 9 bases remaining between them. Per germline, CDR1 MNHEY and CDR2 SMNVEV (reference sequence). This CDR3 is CASSSPGNQETQYF. The CDR3 nucleotides read TGTGCCAGCAGTTCCCCGGGTAACCAAGAGACCCAGTACTTC.

The CDR3: CASSLIAAPQETQYF. CDR3 nucleotides: TGTGCCAGCAGCTTAATCGCGGCCCCTCAAGAGACCCAGTACTTC. This chain uses TRBV7-3 with TRBJ2-5; D is uncertain. V lost 1 base, J lost 2 bases, and 11 bases lay in between. Germline V gene sequence: CDR1 SGHTA, CDR2 FQGTGA. The CDR3 length is 15 residues.

The chain combines TRBV11-3 with TRBJ1-6, with D possibly TRBD1 on 6 matching bases. Germline values: CDR1 SGHNT, CDR2 YENEEA. The CDR3 has 13 amino acids. CDR3 in amino acids: CGREQGGNSPLHF. In nucleotides, the CDR3 is TGTGGCAGGGAACAGGGCGGCAATTCACCCCTCCACTTT.

The chain combines TRBV6-5 with TRBJ1-2, with 7 bases lining up with TRBD1. Germline V lookup: CDR1 MNHEY, CDR2 SVGAGI. V was clipped by 2 bases and J by 8 bases; unmatched bases: 5. The CDR3 spans 13 residues. The CDR3 region is CASSYRTGNGYTF. CDR3 bases: TGTGCCAGCAGTTACAGGACAGGCAACGGCTACACCTTC.

This clone was counted between two and nine times. The chain carries TRBV30 and TRBJ1-5; D not resolved. V was clipped by 1 base and J by 4 bases, with 14 bases between them. The germline V gene encodes CDR1 GTSNPN and CDR2 SVGIG (reference sequence). The CDR3 consists of 15 residues. The CDR3 nucleotides read TGTGCCTGGAGTGGTTTGGAGGGCCCAAATCAGCCCCAGCATTTT. Translation gives CAWSGLEGPNQPQHF.

In its sample, this clone was seen a few times. The rearrangement joins TRBV2 to TRBJ1-1; possibly TRBD1 for D (5 bases). This CDR3 is 13 amino acids long. CDR1 and CDR2 (germline): SNHLY, FYNNEI. Between the trimmed V and J ends, which lost 3 bases and 4 bases, there was a span of 9 bases. CDR3 DNA: TGTGCCAGCAGTGAGCAGGGTGGCACTGAAGCTTTCTTT. Translating it yields CASSEQGGTEAFF.

The V call is TRBV30, the J call TRBJ2-5; D remains unclear. Deletions cut 0 bases from V and 9 bases from J, with 14 bases between. Germline V gene lookup returns CDR1 GTSNPN and CDR2 SVGIG (reference sequence). The CDR3 covers 13 residues. CDR3 residues: CAWSVRNSGPQYF. As DNA, the CDR3 is TGTGCCTGGAGTGTACGGAATAGTGGTCCCCAGTACTTC.

The V call is TRBV25-1, the J call TRBJ2-6; D not resolved. The ends were cut back, 5 bases at V and 1 base at J, with 3 bases in the middle. Germline CDR1 and CDR2: MGHDK and SYGVNS. CDR3 length: 13 residues. The CDR3 sequence is CASSPSGANVLTF. The CDR3 nucleotides read TGTGCCAGCAGTCCTTCTGGGGCCAACGTCCTGACTTTC. The full variable domain, rest sourced from reference TRBV25-1 and TRBJ2-6, is EADIYQTPRYLVIGTGKKITLECSQTMGHDKMYWYQQDPGMELHLIHYSYGVNSTEKGDLSSESTVSRIRTEHFPLTLESARPSHTSQYLCASSPSGANVLTFGAGSRLTVL.

This clone was observed a single time. The gene calls are TRBV29-1 and TRBJ1-1; D gene unclear. Trimming shortened V by 5 bases and J by 6 bases, and 13 bases separated the two germline ends. The CDR3 has 12 amino acids. CDR1 is SQVTM and CDR2 is ANQGSEA in the germline V gene. CDR3 residues: CSVSDVRAEAFF. In DNA form, the CDR3 reads TGCAGCGTTTCAGACGTTAGAGCTGAAGCTTTCTTT.

The chain combines TRBV5-4 with TRBJ2-5, with TRBD2 matching 13 bases. Trimming removed 4 bases from V and 2 bases from J; junction bases left unmatched: 5. CDR3 length: 16 amino acids. The germline gives CDR1 SGHNT, CDR2 YYREEE (reference sequence). CDR3 DNA: TGTGCCAGCAGCAACGGACTAGCGGGGGTACAAGAGACCCAGTACTTC. This codes for CASSNGLAGVQETQYF.

This chain joins TRBV27 and TRBJ2-6; no clear D. Trimming stripped 4 bases from V and 0 bases from J, with 10 bases between. Looked up from germline, CDR1 is MNHEY and CDR2 is SMNVEV (reference sequence). The CDR3 loop spans 16 amino acids. The CDR3 coding sequence is TGTGCCAGCAGTTATGGACGGTCCTCTGGGGCCAACGTCCTGACTTTC. Translating it yields CASSYGRSSGANVLTF.

The V gene is TRBV30, the J gene TRBJ1-2, with a weak D call TRBD1 (5 bases). V was pared by 4 bases and J by 4 bases, with 16 bases between. The CDR3 covers 14 residues. CDR1 is GTSNPN and CDR2 is SVGIG in the germline V gene (reference sequence). CDR3 loop: CAWNRGEGIYGYTF. The CDR3 DNA sequence: TGTGCCTGGAATCGAGGGGAGGGGATCTATGGCTACACCTTC.

The rearrangement links TRBV21-1 to TRBJ1-3; the table's TRBD1 call for D was not verified on the DNA. TRBV21-1 is labeled a pseudogene. The CDR3 has 17 residues. CDR3 DNA: TGTGCCAGCAGCAAAGTACAGGGACCAAACTCTGGAAACACCATATATTTT. This sequence encodes CASSKVQGPNSGNTIYF.